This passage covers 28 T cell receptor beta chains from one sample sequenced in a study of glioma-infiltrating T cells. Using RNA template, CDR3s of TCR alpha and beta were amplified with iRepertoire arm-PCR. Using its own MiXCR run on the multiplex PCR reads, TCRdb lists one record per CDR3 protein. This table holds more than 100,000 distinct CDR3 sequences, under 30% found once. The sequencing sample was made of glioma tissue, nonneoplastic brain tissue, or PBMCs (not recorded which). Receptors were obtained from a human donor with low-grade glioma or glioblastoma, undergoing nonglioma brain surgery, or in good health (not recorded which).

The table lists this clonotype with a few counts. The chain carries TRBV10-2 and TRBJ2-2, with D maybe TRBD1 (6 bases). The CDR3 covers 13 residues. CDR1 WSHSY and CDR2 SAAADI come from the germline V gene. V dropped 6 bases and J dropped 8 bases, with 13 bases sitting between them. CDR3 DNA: TGCGCCAGCAGCACACAGGGATTTGGGGAGCTGTTTTTT. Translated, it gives CASSTQGFGELFF.

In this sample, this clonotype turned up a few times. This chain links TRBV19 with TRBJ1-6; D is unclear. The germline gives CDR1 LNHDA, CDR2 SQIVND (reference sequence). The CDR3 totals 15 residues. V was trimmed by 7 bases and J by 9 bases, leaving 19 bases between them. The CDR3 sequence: CASTVKAGSPSPLHF. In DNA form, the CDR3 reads TGTGCCAGTACCGTTAAAGCCGGCTCGCCTTCACCCCTCCACTTT.

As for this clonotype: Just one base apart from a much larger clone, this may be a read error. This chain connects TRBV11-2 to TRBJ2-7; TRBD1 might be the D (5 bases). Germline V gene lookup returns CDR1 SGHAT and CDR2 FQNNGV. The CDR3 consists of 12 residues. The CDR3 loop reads CANSVQGYEQYF. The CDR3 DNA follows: TGTGCCAACAGCGTTCAGGGTTACGAGCAGTACTTC.

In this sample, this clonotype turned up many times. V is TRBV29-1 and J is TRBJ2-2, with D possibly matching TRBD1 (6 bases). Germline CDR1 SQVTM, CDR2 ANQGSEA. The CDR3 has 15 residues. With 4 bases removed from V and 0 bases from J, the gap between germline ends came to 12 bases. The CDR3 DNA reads TGCAGCGTTGTGGACAGCGATTCGAACACCGGGGAGCTGTTTTTT. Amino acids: CSVVDSDSNTGELFF.

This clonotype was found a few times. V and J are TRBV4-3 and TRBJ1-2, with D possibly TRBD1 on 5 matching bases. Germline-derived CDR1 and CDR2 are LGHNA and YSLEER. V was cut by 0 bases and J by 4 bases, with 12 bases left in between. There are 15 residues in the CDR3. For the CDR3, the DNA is TGCGCCAGCAGCCAAGAAGGGGAGAGGGGCTATGGCTACACCTTC. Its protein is CASSQEGERGYGYTF.

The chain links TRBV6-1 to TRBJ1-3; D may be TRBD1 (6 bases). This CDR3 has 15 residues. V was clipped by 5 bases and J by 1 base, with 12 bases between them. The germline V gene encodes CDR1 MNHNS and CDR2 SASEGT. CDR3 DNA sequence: TGTGCCAGCAGTCCCCGGGGACATTCTGGAAACACCATATATTTT. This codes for CASSPRGHSGNTIYF.

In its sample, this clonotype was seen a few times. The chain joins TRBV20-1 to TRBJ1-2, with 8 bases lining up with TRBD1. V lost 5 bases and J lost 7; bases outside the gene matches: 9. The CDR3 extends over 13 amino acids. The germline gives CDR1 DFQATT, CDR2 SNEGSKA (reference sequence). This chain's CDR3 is CSAPGTGASGYTF. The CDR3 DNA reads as TGCAGTGCTCCTGGGACAGGCGCTAGTGGCTACACCTTC.

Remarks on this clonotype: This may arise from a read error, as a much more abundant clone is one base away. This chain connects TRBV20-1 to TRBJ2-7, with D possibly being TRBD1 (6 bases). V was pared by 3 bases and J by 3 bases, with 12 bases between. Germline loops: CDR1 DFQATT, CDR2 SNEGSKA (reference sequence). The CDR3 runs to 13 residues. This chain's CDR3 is CSASTGQHYEQYF. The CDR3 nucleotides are TGCAGTGCTAGCACCGGACAGCACTACGAGCAGTACTTC.

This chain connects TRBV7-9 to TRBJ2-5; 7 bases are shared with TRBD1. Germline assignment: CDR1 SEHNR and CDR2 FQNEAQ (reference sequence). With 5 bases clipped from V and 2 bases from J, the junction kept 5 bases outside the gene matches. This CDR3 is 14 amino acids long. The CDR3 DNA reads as TGTGCCAGCAGCGCACAGGGGTGGCAAGAGACCCAGTACTTC. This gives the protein CASSAQGWQETQYF.

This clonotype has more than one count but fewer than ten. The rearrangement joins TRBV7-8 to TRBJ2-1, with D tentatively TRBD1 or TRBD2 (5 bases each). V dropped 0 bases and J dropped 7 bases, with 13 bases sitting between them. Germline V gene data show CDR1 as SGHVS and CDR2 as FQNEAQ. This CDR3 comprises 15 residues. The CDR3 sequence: CASSLAGVPGNEQFF. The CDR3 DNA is TGTGCCAGCAGCTTAGCGGGGGTCCCGGGGAATGAGCAGTTCTTC.

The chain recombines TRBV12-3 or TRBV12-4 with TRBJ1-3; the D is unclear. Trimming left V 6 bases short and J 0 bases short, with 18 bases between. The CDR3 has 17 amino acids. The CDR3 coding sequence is TGTGCCAGCAGCCCCGCCCCCGTGGGCTACTCTGGAAACACCATATATTTT. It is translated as CASSPAPVGYSGNTIYF.

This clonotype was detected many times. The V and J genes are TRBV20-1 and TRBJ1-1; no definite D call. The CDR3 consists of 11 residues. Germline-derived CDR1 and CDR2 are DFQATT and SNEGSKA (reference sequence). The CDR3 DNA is TGCAGACCCGGGGTGAACACTGAAGCTTTCTTT. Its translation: CRPGVNTEAFF.

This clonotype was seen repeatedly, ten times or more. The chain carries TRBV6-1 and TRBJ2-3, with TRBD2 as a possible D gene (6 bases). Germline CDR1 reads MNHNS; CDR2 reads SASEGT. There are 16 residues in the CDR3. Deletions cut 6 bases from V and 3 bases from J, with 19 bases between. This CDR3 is CASRPNRLVGTDTQYF. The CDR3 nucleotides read TGTGCCAGCAGACCAAATAGACTAGTAGGGACAGATACGCAGTATTTT.

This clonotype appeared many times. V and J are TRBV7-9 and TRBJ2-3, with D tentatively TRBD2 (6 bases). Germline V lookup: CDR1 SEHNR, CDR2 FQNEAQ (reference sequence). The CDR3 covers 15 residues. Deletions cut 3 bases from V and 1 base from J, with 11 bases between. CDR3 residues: CASSLLAGRTDTQYF. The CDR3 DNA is TGTGCCAGCAGCTTGTTGGCGGGACGCACAGATACGCAGTATTTT.

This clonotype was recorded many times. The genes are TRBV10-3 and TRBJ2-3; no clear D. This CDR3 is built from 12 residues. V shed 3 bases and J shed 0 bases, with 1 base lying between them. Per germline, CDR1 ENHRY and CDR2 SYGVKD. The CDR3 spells CAISDSTDTQYF. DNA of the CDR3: TGTGCCATCAGTGACAGCACAGATACGCAGTATTTT.

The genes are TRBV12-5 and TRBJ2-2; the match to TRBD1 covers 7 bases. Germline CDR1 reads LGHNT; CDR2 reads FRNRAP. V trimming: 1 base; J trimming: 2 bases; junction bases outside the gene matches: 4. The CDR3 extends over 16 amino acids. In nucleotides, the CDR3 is TGTGCTAGTGGTTTGGCCGACAGGGTCAACACCGGGGAGCTGTTTTTT. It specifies CASGLADRVNTGELFF.

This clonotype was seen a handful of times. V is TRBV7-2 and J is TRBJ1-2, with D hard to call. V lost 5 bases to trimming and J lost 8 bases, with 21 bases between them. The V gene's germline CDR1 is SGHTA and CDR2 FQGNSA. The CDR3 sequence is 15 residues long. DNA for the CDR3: TGTGCCAGCAGCCCCCTTACCCCAGCTTCTATAGGCTACACCTTC. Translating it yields CASSPLTPASIGYTF.

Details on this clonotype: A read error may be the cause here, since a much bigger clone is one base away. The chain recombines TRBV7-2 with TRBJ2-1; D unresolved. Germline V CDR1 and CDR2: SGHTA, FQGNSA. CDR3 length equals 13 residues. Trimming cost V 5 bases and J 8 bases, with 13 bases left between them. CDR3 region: CASSPEVGDEQFF. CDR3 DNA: TGTGCCAGCAGCCCCGAGGTTGGGGATGAGCAGTTCTTC.

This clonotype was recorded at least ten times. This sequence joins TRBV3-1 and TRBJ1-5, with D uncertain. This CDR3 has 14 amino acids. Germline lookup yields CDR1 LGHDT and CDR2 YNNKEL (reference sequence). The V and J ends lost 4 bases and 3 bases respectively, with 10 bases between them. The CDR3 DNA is TGTGCCAGCAGCCGACAAGGACTCAATCAGCCCCAGCATTTT. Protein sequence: CASSRQGLNQPQHF.

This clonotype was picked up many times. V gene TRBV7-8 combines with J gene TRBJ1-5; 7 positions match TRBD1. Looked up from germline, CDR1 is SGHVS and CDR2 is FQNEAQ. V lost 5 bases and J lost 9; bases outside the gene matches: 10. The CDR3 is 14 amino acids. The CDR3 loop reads CASSPRQGLGPQHF. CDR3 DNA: TGTGCCAGCAGCCCCCGACAGGGTTTGGGGCCCCAGCATTTT.

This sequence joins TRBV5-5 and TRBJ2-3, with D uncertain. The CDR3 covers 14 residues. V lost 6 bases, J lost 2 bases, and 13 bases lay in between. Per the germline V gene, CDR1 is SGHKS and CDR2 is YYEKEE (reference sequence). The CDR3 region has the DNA TGTGCCAGCACGGCGACTTTTTACACAGATACGCAGTATTTT. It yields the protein CASTATFYTDTQYF.

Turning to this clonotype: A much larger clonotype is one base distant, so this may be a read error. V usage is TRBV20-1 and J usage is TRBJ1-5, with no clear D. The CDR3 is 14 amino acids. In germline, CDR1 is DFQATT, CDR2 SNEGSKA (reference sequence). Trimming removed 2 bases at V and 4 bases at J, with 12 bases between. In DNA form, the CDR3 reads TGCAGTGCTAGAACCCCAGCGGGAAATCAGCCCCAGCATTTT. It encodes CSARTPAGNQPQHF.

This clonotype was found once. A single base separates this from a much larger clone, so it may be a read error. CDR3 sequence (DNA): TGTGCCAGCAGCTCCGCTAGCGGGGGGTCGGGGGAGACCCAGTACTTC. This sequence encodes CASSSASGGSGETQYF. This chain joins TRBV7-2 and TRBJ2-5, with 11 nucleotides matching TRBD2. Germline V CDR1 and CDR2: SGHTA, FQGNSA. The CDR3 consists of 16 residues. The ends lost 4 bases at V and 5 bases at J; junction bases unmatched: 9.

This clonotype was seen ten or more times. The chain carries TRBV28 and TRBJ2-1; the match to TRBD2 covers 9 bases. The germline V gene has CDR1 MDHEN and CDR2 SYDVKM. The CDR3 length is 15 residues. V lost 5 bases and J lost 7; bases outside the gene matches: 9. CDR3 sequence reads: CASSPHSGGGNEQFF. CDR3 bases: TGTGCCAGCAGTCCGCATAGCGGGGGCGGTAATGAGCAGTTCTTC.

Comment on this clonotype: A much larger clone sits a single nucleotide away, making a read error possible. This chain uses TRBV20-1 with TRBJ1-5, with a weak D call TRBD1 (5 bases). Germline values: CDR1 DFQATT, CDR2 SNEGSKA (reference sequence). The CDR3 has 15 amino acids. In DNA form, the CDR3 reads TGCAGTGCTAGCGAGATAGGGCAGGGCAATCAGCCCAAGCATTTT. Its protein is CSASEIGQGNQPKHF.

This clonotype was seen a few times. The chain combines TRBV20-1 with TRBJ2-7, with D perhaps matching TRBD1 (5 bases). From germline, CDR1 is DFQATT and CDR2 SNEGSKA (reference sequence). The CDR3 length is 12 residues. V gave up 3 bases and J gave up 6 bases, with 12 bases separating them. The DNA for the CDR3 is TGCAGTGCTAGTGCAGGGCTCGGCGAGCAGTACTTC. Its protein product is CSASAGLGEQYF.

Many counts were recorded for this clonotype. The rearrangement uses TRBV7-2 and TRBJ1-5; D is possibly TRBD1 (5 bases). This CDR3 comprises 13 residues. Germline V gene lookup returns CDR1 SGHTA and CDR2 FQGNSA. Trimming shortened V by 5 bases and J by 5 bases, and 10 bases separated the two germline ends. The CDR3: CASSPGGDQPQHF. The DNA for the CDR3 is TGTGCCAGCAGCCCCGGGGGGGATCAGCCCCAGCATTTT.

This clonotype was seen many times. In nucleotides, the CDR3 is TGCAGCGCGAGACAGGGGACGAGAGCCTACGAGCAGTACTTC. It is translated as CSARQGTRAYEQYF. The chain links TRBV20-1 to TRBJ2-7; 8 positions match TRBD1. The germline V gene encodes CDR1 DFQATT and CDR2 SNEGSKA (reference sequence). The CDR3 has 14 amino acids.